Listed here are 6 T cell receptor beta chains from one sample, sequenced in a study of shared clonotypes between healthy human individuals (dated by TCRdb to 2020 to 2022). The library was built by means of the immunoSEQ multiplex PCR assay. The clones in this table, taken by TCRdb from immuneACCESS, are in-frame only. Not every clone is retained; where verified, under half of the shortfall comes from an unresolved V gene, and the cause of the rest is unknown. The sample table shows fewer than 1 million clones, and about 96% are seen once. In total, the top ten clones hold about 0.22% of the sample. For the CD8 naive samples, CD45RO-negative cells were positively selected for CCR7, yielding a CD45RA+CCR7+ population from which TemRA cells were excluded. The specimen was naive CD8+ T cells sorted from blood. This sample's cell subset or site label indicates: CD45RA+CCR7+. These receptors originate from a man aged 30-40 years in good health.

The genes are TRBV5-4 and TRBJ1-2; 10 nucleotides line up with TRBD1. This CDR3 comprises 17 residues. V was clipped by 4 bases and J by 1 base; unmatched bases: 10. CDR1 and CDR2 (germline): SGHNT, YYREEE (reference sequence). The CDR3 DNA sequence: TGTGCCAGCAGCGTTCCGGGACAGGGGTACGGTAACTATGGCTACACCTTC. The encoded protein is CASSVPGQGYGNYGYTF.

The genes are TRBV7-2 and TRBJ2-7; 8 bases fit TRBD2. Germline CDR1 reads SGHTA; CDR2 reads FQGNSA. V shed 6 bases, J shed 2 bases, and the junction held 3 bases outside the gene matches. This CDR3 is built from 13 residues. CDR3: CASRGAGAYEQYF. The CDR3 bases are TGTGCCAGCAGAGGAGCGGGGGCCTACGAGCAGTACTTC. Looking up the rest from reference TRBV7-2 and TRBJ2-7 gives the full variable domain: GAGVSQSPSNKVTEKGKDVELRCDPISGHTALYWYRQSLGQGLEFLIYFQGNSAPDKSGLPSDRFSAERTGGSVSTLTIQRTQQEDSAVYLCASRGAGAYEQYFGPGTRLTVT.

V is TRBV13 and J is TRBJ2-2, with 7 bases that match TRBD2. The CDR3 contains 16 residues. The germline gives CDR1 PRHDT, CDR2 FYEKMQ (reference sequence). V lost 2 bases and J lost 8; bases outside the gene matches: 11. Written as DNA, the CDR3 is TGTGCCAGCAGCTTAAATGGGCTAGCGGCCATGGGGGAGCTGTTTTTT. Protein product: CASSLNGLAAMGELFF.

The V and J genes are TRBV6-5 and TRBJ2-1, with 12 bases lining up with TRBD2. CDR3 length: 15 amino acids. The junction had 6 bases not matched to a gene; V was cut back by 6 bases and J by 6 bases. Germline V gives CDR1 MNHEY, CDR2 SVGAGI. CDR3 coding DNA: TGTGCCAGCAGGACTAGCGGGAGTGTAGCCAATGAGCAGTTCTTC. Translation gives CASRTSGSVANEQFF.

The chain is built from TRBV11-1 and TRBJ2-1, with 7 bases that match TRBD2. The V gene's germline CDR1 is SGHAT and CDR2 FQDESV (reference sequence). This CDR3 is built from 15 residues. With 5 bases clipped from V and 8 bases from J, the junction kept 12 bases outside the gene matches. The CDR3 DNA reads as TGTGCCAGCAGCGCCGGACTAGAATCCTGGTATGAGCAGTTCTTC. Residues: CASSAGLESWYEQFF.

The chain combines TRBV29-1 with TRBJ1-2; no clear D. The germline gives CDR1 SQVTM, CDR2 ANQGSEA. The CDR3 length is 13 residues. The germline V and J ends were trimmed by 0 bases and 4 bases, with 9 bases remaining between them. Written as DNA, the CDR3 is TGCAGCGTTGAAGAGTCGCGGAGCTATGGCTACACCTTC. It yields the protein CSVEESRSYGYTF. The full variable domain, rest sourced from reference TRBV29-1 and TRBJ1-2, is SAVISQKPSRDICQRGTSLTIQCQVDSQVTMMFWYRQQPGQSLTLIATANQGSEATYESGFVIDKFPISRPNLTFSTLTVSNMSPEDSSIYLCSVEESRSYGYTFGSGTRLTVV.